The 14 T cell receptor beta chains below were found in one sample sequenced in a study of metastatic and nonmetastatic thyroid tumors. TCRdb re-analyzed the PCR reads through MiXCR. The table lists 20,000 to 25,000 clones, roughly 23% of them singletons, with over 9% in the top ten. Before thyroid surgery, none of the patients had received any treatment. Sequencing was carried out using tumor tissue. Receptors were obtained from a female donor with papillary thyroid cancer or a benign thyroid nodule (not recorded which). Some clones in this sample may be carry-over from other donors' samples.

On this clone: Within the sample, other DNA sequences also encode this same CDR3. V usage is TRBV5-1 and J usage is TRBJ1-2; TRBD1 agrees at 12 bases. The CDR3 length is 16 residues. The junction had 6 bases not matched to a gene; V was cut back by 2 bases and J by 4 bases. Germline V lookup: CDR1 SGHRS, CDR2 YFSETQ. This chain's CDR3 is CASSFEPGQGAYGYTF. CDR3 sequence (DNA): TGCGCCAGCAGCTTCGAGCCGGGACAGGGGGCCTATGGCTACACCTTC.

A few counts support this clone. This sequence joins TRBV29-1 and TRBJ1-1; a possible D gene is TRBD1 (6 bases). Trimming stripped 3 bases from V and 1 base from J, with 12 bases between. The CDR3 has 14 residues. Germline values: CDR1 SQVTM, CDR2 ANQGSEA. The CDR3 DNA reads as TGCAGCGTTGATTGGGGGGCCTGGAACACTGAAGCTTTCTTT. Amino acid sequence: CSVDWGAWNTEAFF.

The chain combines TRBV6-1 with TRBJ2-1; the D is unclear. The CDR3 totals 14 residues. Germline CDR1 reads MNHNS; CDR2 reads SASEGT. V lost 8 bases and J 6 bases, leaving 17 bases between the germline ends. The CDR3 nucleotides are TGTGCCAGCTCCCTAAATCCGGTCGCCAATGAGCAGTTCTTC. It specifies CASSLNPVANEQFF.

The chain links TRBV19 to TRBJ2-7, with 7 bases matching TRBD1. CDR1 is LNHDA and CDR2 is SQIVND in the germline V gene (reference sequence). V lost 8 bases, J lost 2 bases, and 9 bases stayed unmatched. This CDR3 comprises 14 residues. The CDR3 sequence is CASGLSGTAYEQYF. CDR3 nucleotide sequence: TGTGCCAGTGGCCTATCCGGGACAGCCTACGAGCAGTACTTC.

This clone turned up a few times. Sequence at one end of the junction differs from germline and may be a read error. V and J are TRBV6-4 and TRBJ1-5; D perhaps matches TRBD1 (6 bases). The CDR3 is made up of 15 amino acids. Germline values: CDR1 MRHNA, CDR2 SNTAGT. The CDR3 here is CASSDSTGLGQPQHF. The CDR3 DNA follows: TGTGCCAGCAGTGACTCGACAGGACTGGGTCAGCCCCAGCACTTT.

V usage is TRBV11-2 and J usage is TRBJ2-3; no definite D call. The CDR3 consists of 16 residues. In germline, CDR1 is SGHAT, CDR2 FQNNGV. The V end lost 5 bases, the J end lost 0 bases, and 15 bases lay between the germline ends. The CDR3 DNA is TGTGCCAGCAGCCCCTACCGACCGGATAGCACAGATACGCAGTATTTT. The encoded protein is CASSPYRPDSTDTQYF.

This clone appeared a few times. The chain joins TRBV20-1 to TRBJ1-6, with D tentatively TRBD1 (5 bases). This CDR3 region has 16 residues. CDR1 DFQATT and CDR2 SNEGSKA come from the germline V gene (reference sequence). Trimming cost V 0 bases and J 7 bases, with 16 bases left between them. The CDR3 reads CSARDPGTPDNSPLHF. For the CDR3, the DNA is TGCAGTGCTAGAGATCCAGGGACGCCTGACAATTCACCCCTCCACTTT.

There are many counts of this clone. CDR3 bases: TGTGCCACCAAAACAGGGAACTATGGCTACACCTTC. Protein sequence: CATKTGNYGYTF. V is TRBV28 and J is TRBJ1-2, with D tentatively TRBD1 (6 bases). The germline V gene has CDR1 MDHEN and CDR2 SYDVKM. Trimming stripped 10 bases from V and 2 bases from J, with 11 bases between. The CDR3 is 12 amino acids.

There are many counts of this clone. The genes are TRBV7-3 and TRBJ2-5; 9 bases match TRBD2. The germline V gene has CDR1 SGHTA and CDR2 FQGTGA. V lost 5 bases, J lost 4 bases, and 8 bases stayed unmatched. This CDR3 has 15 amino acids. This CDR3 is CASSLWAGGSETQYF. CDR3 nucleotide sequence: TGTGCCAGCAGCCTATGGGCGGGAGGGTCAGAGACCCAGTACTTC.

This clone turned up a few times. The chain couples TRBV6-4 to TRBJ2-2; unclear D gene. Trimming removed 4 bases from V and 4 bases from J, with 7 bases in between. The CDR3 totals 13 residues. Looked up from germline, CDR1 is MRHNA and CDR2 is SNTAGT. The DNA of the CDR3 is TGTGCCAGCAGTGCCGCAGGCACCGGGGAGCTGTTTTTT. Amino acid sequence: CASSAAGTGELFF.

This clone has a count of ten or more. J is TRBJ1-1 and V is TRBV29-1; 7 positions agree with TRBD1. Germline lookup yields CDR1 SQVTM and CDR2 ANQGSEA. This CDR3 contains 14 residues. V was clipped by 7 bases and J by 1 base; unmatched bases: 9. CDR3 sequence reads: CSAKAGQSNTEAFF. For the CDR3, the DNA is TGCAGCGCTAAAGCGGGACAGTCGAACACTGAAGCTTTCTTT. The whole variable domain, remainder taken from reference TRBV29-1 and TRBJ1-1, is SAVISQKPSRDICQRGTSLTIQCQVDSQVTMMFWYRQQPGQSLTLIATANQGSEATYESGFVIDKFPISRPNLTFSTLTVSNMSPEDSSIYLCSAKAGQSNTEAFFGQGTRLTVV.

By sample share, this clone is medium-sized. This chain links TRBV12-3 or TRBV12-4 with TRBJ1-4; D unresolved. The V gene lost 2 bases and the J gene lost 8 bases, with 12 bases spanning the gap. The CDR3 consists of 14 residues. The CDR3 region is CASSLQRMGEKLFF. The DNA for the CDR3 is TGTGCCAGCAGTTTACAACGGATGGGAGAAAAACTGTTTTTT.

The sample holds a few counts of this clone. The chain recombines TRBV6-4 with TRBJ2-1; perhaps TRBD2 as D (5 bases). The CDR3 contains 13 residues. V lost 3 bases and J lost 8, with 11 bases in between. Germline CDR1 is MRHNA and CDR2 is SNTAGT. Here the CDR3 DNA reads TGTGCCAGCAGTGATGGTGGGGAGCATGAGCAGTTCTTC. Its translation: CASSDGGEHEQFF.

This clone came up many times. This chain connects TRBV10-3 to TRBJ2-3; 8 bases line up with TRBD1. This CDR3 is built from 16 residues. J gave up 3 bases and V 0 bases, and 5 bases lay outside the gene matches. Germline V lookup: CDR1 ENHRY, CDR2 SYGVKD. CDR3 loop: CAISESRGRVTDTQYF. The CDR3 nucleotides read TGTGCCATCAGTGAGTCCAGGGGGCGGGTGACAGATACGCAGTATTTT.